The 7 T cell receptor beta chains in this list originate from one sample, sequenced in a study of response to subunit inactivated influenza vaccine. TCRdb itself ran the RT-PCR reads through MiXCR, one entry per CDR3 protein. This sample yields just over 300,000 distinct CDR3 sequences, of which 22% are seen a single time; 10% belongs to the top ten. The sample here was PBMCs from blood, taken less than 22 months after vaccination. These receptors came from a man between 50 and 69 years old who received an inactivated influenza vaccine.

V is TRBV7-9 and J is TRBJ2-3; the D is unclear. The CDR3 covers 9 residues. V lost 11 bases, J lost 7 bases, and 7 bases lay in between. CDR1 is SEHNR, CDR2 FQNEAQ, per germline (reference sequence). The CDR3 reads CAAHYTQYF. Here the CDR3 DNA reads TGTGCCGCGCACTATACGCAGTATTTT.

The chain joins TRBV12-5 to TRBJ2-3; D is unresolved. The CDR3 length is 13 residues. Germline V gene lookup returns CDR1 LGHNT and CDR2 FRNRAP. The V end was cut by 1 base, the J end by 6 bases, with 8 bases between. The CDR3 coding sequence is TGTGCTAGTGGTTTGGATATAGCTGATACGCAGTATTTT. Amino acids: CASGLDIADTQYF.

The rearrangement joins TRBV29-1 to TRBJ1-2; 10 bases fit TRBD1. This CDR3 is built from 13 residues. Germline CDR1 reads SQVTM; CDR2 reads ANQGSEA. V lost 6 bases to trimming and J lost 7 bases; unmatched junction nucleotides: 8. CDR3 sequence (DNA): TGCAGCGTCCGGGACAGGGGATCGGGTGGCTACACCTTC. It yields the protein CSVRDRGSGGYTF.

This rearrangement joins TRBV6-1 to TRBJ1-1; D is uncertain. The ends were cut back, 6 bases at V and 2 bases at J, with 10 bases in the middle. Germline CDR1 reads MNHNS; CDR2 reads SASEGT. CDR3 length: 13 residues. The CDR3 protein is CASSWAPNTEAFF. Written as DNA, the CDR3 is TGTGCCAGCAGCTGGGCCCCCAACACTGAAGCTTTCTTT.

This clonotype was seen only a few times. V usage is TRBV9 and J usage is TRBJ1-2; no clear D gene. Trimming took off 0 bases at V and 0 bases at J, with 9 bases between the two ends. Germline values: CDR1 SGDLS, CDR2 YYNGEE. The CDR3 has 15 residues. The CDR3 sequence is CASSVEGGPNYGYTF. The CDR3 nucleotides read TGTGCCAGCAGCGTAGAGGGCGGACCTAACTATGGCTACACCTTC.

V usage is TRBV20-1 and J usage is TRBJ1-6; possibly TRBD1 for D (5 bases). The CDR3 extends over 15 amino acids. Germline lookup yields CDR1 DFQATT and CDR2 SNEGSKA (reference sequence). The V gene lost 2 bases and the J gene lost 7 bases, with 15 bases spanning the gap. This CDR3 reads CSARPTRGRNSPLHF. The CDR3 bases are TGCAGTGCTAGACCCACCCGGGGGAGGAATTCACCCCTCCACTTT.

The CDR3 coding sequence is TGTGCCAGCAGCTTGTACAGGGGGCGCGGAAATCAGCCCCAGCATTTT. It yields the protein CASSLYRGRGNQPQHF. The chain couples TRBV5-6 to TRBJ1-5; the match to TRBD1 covers 9 bases. Germline CDR1 reads SGHDT; CDR2 reads YYEEEE. This CDR3 comprises 16 residues. V gave up 1 base and J gave up 4 bases; unmatched junction bases: 6.